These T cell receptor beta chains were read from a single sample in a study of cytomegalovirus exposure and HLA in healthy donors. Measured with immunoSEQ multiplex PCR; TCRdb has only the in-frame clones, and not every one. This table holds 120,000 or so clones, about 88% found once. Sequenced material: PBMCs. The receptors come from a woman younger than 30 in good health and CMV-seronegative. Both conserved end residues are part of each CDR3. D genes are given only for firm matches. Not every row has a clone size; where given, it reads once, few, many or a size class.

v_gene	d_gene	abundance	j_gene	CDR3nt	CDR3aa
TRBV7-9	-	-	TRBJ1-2	TGTGCCAGCAGCCCGGGGAGGAATAGTGGGAATAGCGATGGCTACACCTTC	CASSPGRNSGNSDGYTF
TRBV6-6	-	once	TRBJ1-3	TGTGCCAGCAGTTATTCGATAGAGACTGGAAACACCATATATTTT	CASSYSIETGNTIYF
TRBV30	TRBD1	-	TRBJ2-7	TGTGCCTGGACCCCGGACAGGGGGGGCGAGCAGTACTTC	CAWTPDRGGEQYF
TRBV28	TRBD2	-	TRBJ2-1	TGTGCCAGCAGTACGGGACTAGCGGGAGGGGGTAATGAGCAGTTCTTC	CASSTGLAGGGNEQFF
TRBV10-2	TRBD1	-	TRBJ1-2	TGCGCCAGTGAAGGGACAGGGGGCGACTATGGCTACACCTTC	CASEGTGGDYGYTF
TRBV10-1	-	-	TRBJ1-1	TGCGCCAGCAGCGGACACCAGAACACTGAAGCTTTCTTT	CASSGHQNTEAFF
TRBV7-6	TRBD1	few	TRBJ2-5	TGTGCCAGCAGCTGGAACCGGGACAGGGGGCAAGAGACCCAGTACTTC	CASSWNRDRGQETQYF
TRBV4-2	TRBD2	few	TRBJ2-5	TGTGCCAGCAGCCAAGAGTGGTGGGGGGGACGCCAAGAGACCCAGTACTTC	CASSQEWWGGRQETQYF
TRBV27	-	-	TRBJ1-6	TGTGCCAGCAGTTGGGACACGATGGGTAATTCACCCCTCCACTTT	CASSWDTMGNSPLHF
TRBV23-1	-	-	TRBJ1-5	TGCGCCAGCCTGCGTGCGGGGTTCGGTAGCAATCAGCCCCAGCATTTT	CASLRAGFGSNQPQHF
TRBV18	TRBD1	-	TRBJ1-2	TGTGCCAGCTCACCCACAGGGGGATTCTATGGCTACACCTTC	CASSPTGGFYGYTF
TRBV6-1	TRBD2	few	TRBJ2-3	TGTGCCAGCAGTGCATTTAGCGGGAGGGACCGCACAGATACGCAGTATTTT	CASSAFSGRDRTDTQYF
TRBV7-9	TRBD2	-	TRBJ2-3	TGTGCCAGCGACAAAGCGGGGGCCACAGATACGCAGTATTTT	CASDKAGATDTQYF
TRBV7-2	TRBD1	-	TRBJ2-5	TGTGCCAGCAGCCCAAACGGACAGGGAGGAGAGACCCAGTACTTC	CASSPNGQGGETQYF
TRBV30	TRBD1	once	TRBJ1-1	TGTGCCTGGTCAGGGGGAGGAACTGAAGCTTTCTTT	CAWSGGGTEAFF
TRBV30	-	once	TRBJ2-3	TGTGCCTGGGCTAGGGGCCGCACAGATACGCAGTATTTT	CAWARGRTDTQYF
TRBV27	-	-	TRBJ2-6	TGTGCCAGCAGTTTATTTCTTGGGAGCTCTGGGGCCAACGTCCTGACTTTC	CASSLFLGSSGANVLTF
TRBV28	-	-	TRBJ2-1	TGTGCCAGCAGTTTAGTGGTCAGCAATGAGCAGTTCTTC	CASSLVVSNEQFF
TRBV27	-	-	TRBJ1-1	TGTGCCAGCAGTTTACAGGGGAACACTGAAGCTTTCTTT	CASSLQGNTEAFF
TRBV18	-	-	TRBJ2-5	TGTGCCAGCTCACCACCGATGGCCCAAGAGACCCAGTACTTC	CASSPPMAQETQYF
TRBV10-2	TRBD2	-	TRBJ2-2	TGCGCCAGCAGTTTAGCGGGGTCGAACACCGGGGAGCTGTTTTTT	CASSLAGSNTGELFF
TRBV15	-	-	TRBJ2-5	TGTGCCACCAGCAGAGAACCAAGATTAGGGGCAGACCAGTACTTC	CATSREPRLGADQYF
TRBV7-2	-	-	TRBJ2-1	TGTGCCAGCAGCTTAGCGGGTTATCGGGATGAGCAGTTCTTC	CASSLAGYRDEQFF
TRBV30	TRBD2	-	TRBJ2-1	TGTGCCTGGATTAGAAAGGAGGGACTAGCGGGCTTTTCCGCGTCTCCCAATGAGCAGTTCTTC	CAWIRKEGLAGFSASPNEQFF
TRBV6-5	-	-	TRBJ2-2	TGTGCCAGCAGTGGGGACTGGAACACCGGGGAGCTGTTTTTT	CASSGDWNTGELFF
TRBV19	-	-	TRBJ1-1	TGTGCCAGTAGTACCGACCCAGGGTGGAACACTGAAGCTTTCTTT	CASSTDPGWNTEAFF
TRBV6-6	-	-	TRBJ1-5	TGTGCCAGCGGGCAGGGGCCATATAGCAATCAGCCCCAGCATTTT	CASGQGPYSNQPQHF
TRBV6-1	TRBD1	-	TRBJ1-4	TGTGCCAGCAGTGAAAGAGGACAGGCGATTGAAAAACTGTTTTTT	CASSERGQAIEKLFF
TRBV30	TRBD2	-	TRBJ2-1	TGTGCCTGGATAGCGGGGTCCCACAATGAGCAGTTCTTC	CAWIAGSHNEQFF
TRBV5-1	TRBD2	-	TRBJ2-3	TGCGCCAGCAGCGCAACTAGCGGGAAAAGCGTAGATACGCAGTATTTT	CASSATSGKSVDTQYF
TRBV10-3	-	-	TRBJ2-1	TGTGCCATCAGCGGGGAGGTTCGAGGCGGCGGCTCCTCCTACAATGAGCAGTTCTTC	CAISGEVRGGGSSYNEQFF
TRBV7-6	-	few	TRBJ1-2	TGTGCCAGCGGTCAGGGATATGGCTACACCTTC	CASGQGYGYTF
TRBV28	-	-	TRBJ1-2	TGTGCCAGCAGCCCAGATATAGGGGGGGCTGCTACTTATGGCTACACCTTC	CASSPDIGGAATYGYTF
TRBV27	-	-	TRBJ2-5	TGTGCCAGCAGTTTTCCAGTTAAAGAGACCCAGTACTTC	CASSFPVKETQYF
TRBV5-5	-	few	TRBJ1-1	TGTGCCAGCAGCTTAGGAGGGAAGAACACTGAAGCTTTCTTT	CASSLGGKNTEAFF
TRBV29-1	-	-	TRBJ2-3	TGCAGCGTTGGATCGGGACTTTTTCCCACAGATACGCAGTATTTT	CSVGSGLFPTDTQYF
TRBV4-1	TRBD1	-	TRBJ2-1	TGCGCCAGCAGATGGGACAGTCTCTCCTACAATGAGCAGTTCTTC	CASRWDSLSYNEQFF
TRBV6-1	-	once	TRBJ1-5	TGTGCCAGCAGTGAAAGTACAGACACCTACACTCAGCCCCAGCATTTT	CASSESTDTYTQPQHF
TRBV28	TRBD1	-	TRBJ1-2	TGTGCCAGCAGTTCGGACAGGGGCGGGTATGGCTACACCTTC	CASSSDRGGYGYTF
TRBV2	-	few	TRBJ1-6	TGTGCCAGCAGTGTTGGGCAGGGTAATTCACCCCTCCACTTT	CASSVGQGNSPLHF
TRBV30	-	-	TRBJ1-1	TGTGCCTGGAGTGTTTGGCAGGGAGAAGCTTTCTTT	CAWSVWQGEAFF
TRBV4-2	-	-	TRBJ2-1	TGTGCCAGCAGCCAAGAATGGGTCCCCTTGGGGGGAGGACTCTACAATGAGCAGTTCTTC	CASSQEWVPLGGGLYNEQFF
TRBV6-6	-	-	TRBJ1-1	TGTGCCAGCAGTTACTCGACAGCTGAAGCTTTCTTT	CASSYSTAEAFF
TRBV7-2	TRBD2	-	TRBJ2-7	TGTGCCAGCAGCTTCCCCAGACTAGCGGGGGGCTACGAGCAGTACTTC	CASSFPRLAGGYEQYF
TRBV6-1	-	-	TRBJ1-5	TGTGCCAGCACCAGCCTAGAATATAGCAATCAGCCCCAGCATTTT	CASTSLEYSNQPQHF
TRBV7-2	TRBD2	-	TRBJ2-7	TGTGCCAGCAGCTCAGCGACTATGAGACTAGCCGCCCAGGGTGGGGAGCAGTACTTC	CASSSATMRLAAQGGEQYF
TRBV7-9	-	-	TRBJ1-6	TGTGCCAGCAGCTTCGAGAGAGTACCTAATTCACCCCTCCACTTT	CASSFERVPNSPLHF
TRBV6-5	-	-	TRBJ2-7	TGTGCCAGCAGTCACTCGGACTTAGAGCAGTACTTC	CASSHSDLEQYF
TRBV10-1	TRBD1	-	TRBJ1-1	TGCGCCAGCAGTTCACAGGGGGCAGAATTCGAAGCTTTCTTT	CASSSQGAEFEAFF
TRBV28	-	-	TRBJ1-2	TGTGCCAGCAGTACCCTGGCAGGGCTCGACTATGGCTACACCTTC	CASSTLAGLDYGYTF
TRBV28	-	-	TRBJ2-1	TGTGCCAGCAGTTACCAGGGGGGTTTGATCCATGAGCAGTTCTTC	CASSYQGGLIHEQFF
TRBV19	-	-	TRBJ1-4	TGTGCCAGTAGTATTGGCGCGGGGGAAGATGAAAAACTGTTTTTT	CASSIGAGEDEKLFF
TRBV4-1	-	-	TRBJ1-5	TGCGCCAGCAGCCCACTTCATTTTAGGGGCGCGAGCAATCAGCCCCAGCATTTT	CASSPLHFRGASNQPQHF
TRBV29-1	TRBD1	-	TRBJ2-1	TGCAGCGTTGAAACGGACAGGGGCAATGAGCAGTTCTTC	CSVETDRGNEQFF
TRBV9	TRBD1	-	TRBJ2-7	TGTGCCAGCAGCCAAACCCAGGGGGATTCTCTCTACGAGCAGTACTTC	CASSQTQGDSLYEQYF